The rows below give T cell receptor beta chains drawn from one sample of a study of blood T cell repertoires in COVID-19. The repertoire was sequenced with immunoSEQ multiplex PCR; TCRdb's copy has only in-frame clones and lacks some. The data contain roughly 60,000 clones, 88% of them singletons. Material: peripheral blood. The receptors derive from a man in his forties or fifties with active COVID-19. CDR3s include the opening cysteine and the closing phenylalanine or tryptophan. A D gene is named only where the DNA matches it firmly.

d_call: -; v_call: TRBV6-5; cdr3_aa: CASKIQGVNTEAFF
d_call: -; v_call: TRBV7-2; cdr3_aa: CASSLVYGGRDSPLHF
d_call: -; v_call: TRBV9; cdr3_aa: CASSVGPVEGGAGEQYF
d_call: TRBD2; v_call: TRBV5-6; cdr3_aa: CASRARGANTGELFF
d_call: -; v_call: TRBV2; cdr3_aa: CASSEAGGHNEQFF
d_call: TRBD2; v_call: TRBV10-3; cdr3_aa: CAISESFGGRDQETQYF
d_call: TRBD1; v_call: TRBV5-1; cdr3_aa: CASSPGQGYSNEQYF
d_call: -; v_call: TRBV11-2; cdr3_aa: CASSLGGGSYGYTF
d_call: -; v_call: TRBV21-1; cdr3_aa: CASSNTDTQYF
d_call: TRBD1; v_call: TRBV5-6; cdr3_aa: CASSLGTGVEAFF
d_call: -; v_call: TRBV19; cdr3_aa: CASSPGHGFYEQYF
d_call: -; v_call: TRBV9; cdr3_aa: CASSVGAFGNTIYF
d_call: -; v_call: TRBV7-8; cdr3_aa: CASSLGGFHYGYTF
d_call: -; v_call: TRBV19; cdr3_aa: CASSMYAGGNQPQHF
d_call: TRBD2; v_call: TRBV6-5; cdr3_aa: CARGRGGDTGELFF
d_call: TRBD2; v_call: TRBV3-1/TRBV3-2; cdr3_aa: CASSYGGVGEQFF
d_call: -; v_call: TRBV6-2/TRBV6-3; cdr3_aa: CASSETRGAYNEQFF